The 20 T cell receptor beta chains in this list originate from one sample, sequenced in a study of early T cells in non-severe SARS-CoV-2 infection. TCRdb re-derived calls from the 5' RACE reads in MiXCR, one entry per CDR3 protein. The sample lists approximately 74,000 distinct CDR3 sequences, around 15% occurring once. The specimen sequenced was whole blood. The receptors were gathered from an adult who was a healthcare worker with PCR-confirmed SARS-CoV-2 infection or an uninfected control (not recorded which).

V is TRBV20-1 and J is TRBJ2-2, with TRBD1 matching 9 bases. Germline V gene data show CDR1 as DFQATT and CDR2 as SNEGSKA (reference sequence). V lost 2 bases to trimming and J lost 5 bases; unmatched junction nucleotides: 6. The CDR3 has 15 amino acids. In nucleotides, the CDR3 is TGCAGTGCTAGACCCTGGGACAGGGAAACCGGGGAGCTGTTTTTT. It yields the protein CSARPWDRETGELFF.

As for this clonotype: It may be a read error: a sequence one base away is much more abundant. This chain joins TRBV5-6 and TRBJ2-7; maybe TRBD1 (5 bases). Germline assignment: CDR1 SGHDT and CDR2 YYEEEE. There are 15 residues in the CDR3. The CDR3 DNA reads as TGTGCCAGCAGCCTGGCCCCCCAGGGATCCTACGAGCTGTACTTC. Translating gives CASSLAPQGSYELYF.

This clonotype was detected only once. The V and J genes are TRBV5-4 and TRBJ2-1; 12 bases map to TRBD1. The CDR3 is made up of 15 amino acids. With V trimmed by 4 bases and J by 7 bases, 6 bases remained unmatched. Germline V gene sequence: CDR1 SGHNT, CDR2 YYREEE (reference sequence). DNA of the CDR3: TGTGCCAGCAGCCAAGGGACAGGGGGCTATAATGAGCAGTTCTTC. Protein product: CASSQGTGGYNEQFF.

This clonotype was found many times. The rearrangement joins TRBV29-1 to TRBJ1-6; D possibly corresponds to TRBD1 (6 bases). The CDR3 totals 13 residues. V lost 5 bases, J lost 7 bases, and 12 bases lay in between. In germline, CDR1 is SQVTM, CDR2 ANQGSEA. CDR3 sequence (DNA): TGCAGCGTTAGACAGGAGCAGAATTCACCCCTCCACTTT. This gives the protein CSVRQEQNSPLHF.

In this sample, this clonotype turned up a few times. The chain uses TRBV6-2 or TRBV6-3 and TRBJ2-1; 7 nucleotides match TRBD2. Trimming took 2 bases from V and 8 from J; bases not matched to a gene: 12. The germline CDR1 and CDR2 sequences are MNHEY and SVGEGT. The CDR3 has 16 residues. CDR3 protein: CASSYPGSNRGDEQFF. CDR3 DNA: TGTGCCAGCAGTTACCCAGGATCAAACCGGGGGGATGAGCAGTTCTTC.

This clonotype has at least ten counts. The chain combines TRBV6-1 with TRBJ1-1; D gene unclear. Trimming left V 7 bases short and J 5 bases short, with 17 bases between. CDR3 length equals 14 residues. Germline-derived CDR1 and CDR2 are MNHNS and SASEGT. The CDR3 sequence is CASIPLQEGTEAFF. As DNA, the CDR3 is TGTGCCAGCATCCCCTTGCAAGAAGGAACTGAAGCTTTCTTT.

The chain carries TRBV5-6 and TRBJ1-1; 9 nucleotides match TRBD1. The CDR3 length is 15 residues. Germline V lookup: CDR1 SGHDT, CDR2 YYEEEE. V gave up 2 bases and J gave up 3 bases; unmatched junction bases: 5. The CDR3 coding sequence is TGTGCCAGCAGCTTTGGGGACAGGGATCACACTGAAGCTTTCTTT. Amino acid sequence: CASSFGDRDHTEAFF.

This chain uses TRBV12-3 or TRBV12-4 with TRBJ1-6; maybe TRBD1 (5 bases). CDR3 length equals 15 residues. The V end lost 1 base, the J end lost 9 bases, and 13 bases lay between the germline ends. The CDR3 bases are TGTGCCAGCAGTTTAGGGGGCGACCGGGGTTCACCCCTCCACTTT. This gives the protein CASSLGGDRGSPLHF.

This chain joins TRBV3-2 and TRBJ2-3. TRBV3-2 is noted as a pseudogene. The CDR3 spans 15 residues. The CDR3 loop reads CASSHGEASTDTQYF. For the CDR3, the DNA is TGTGCCAGCAGCCACGGCGAGGCTAGCACAGATACGCAGTATTTT.

The V and J genes are TRBV5-1 and TRBJ2-3; no clear D. Germline lookup yields CDR1 SGHRS and CDR2 YFSETQ. The ends were cut back, 5 bases at V and 5 bases at J, with 9 bases in the middle. The CDR3 is made up of 12 amino acids. The CDR3 DNA is TGCGCCAGCAGAGAGGCAGGAGATACGCAGTATTTT. Translating gives CASREAGDTQYF.

This clonotype came up once. The chain is built from TRBV7-6 and TRBJ1-3, with a tentative D call TRBD1 (5 bases). The CDR3 runs to 15 residues. Trimming removed 5 bases from V and 0 bases from J, with 11 bases in between. CDR1 and CDR2 from the germline V gene are SGHVS and FNYEAQ. Written as DNA, the CDR3 is TGTGCCAGCAGCGGTCTGGGGGACTCTGGAAACACCATATATTTT. Translation gives CASSGLGDSGNTIYF.

This clonotype was counted only a few times. The rearrangement joins TRBV15 to TRBJ2-1; 11 bases fit TRBD2. Trimming removed 5 bases from V and 4 bases from J; junction bases left unmatched: 7. Germline loops: CDR1 LNHNV, CDR2 YYDKDF (reference sequence). The CDR3 length is 16 residues. CDR3 region: CATSGSLAGGYNEQFF. CDR3 nucleotides: TGTGCCACCAGCGGGAGCCTAGCGGGGGGATACAATGAGCAGTTCTTC.

This clonotype has more than one count but fewer than ten. The chain carries TRBV9 and TRBJ1-2; tentative D call: TRBD1 (5 bases). The CDR3 runs to 17 residues. Trimming shortened V by 0 bases and J by 6 bases, and 21 bases separated the two germline ends. CDR1 is SGDLS, CDR2 YYNGEE, per germline. In DNA, the CDR3 is TGTGCCAGCAGCGTAGGACCTGGGGCCCACCCCGGCGATGGCTACACCTTC. Protein sequence: CASSVGPGAHPGDGYTF.

The chain employs TRBV2 and TRBJ1-6, with D hard to call. Trimming took 7 bases from V and 16 from J, leaving 14 bases between them. CDR1 is SNHLY, CDR2 FYNNEI, per germline. CDR3 length: 11 amino acids. The CDR3 loop is CASTLGQNLHF. The CDR3 nucleotides are TGTGCCAGCACTCTAGGCCAAAATCTCCACTTT.

This clonotype was counted between two and nine times. The genes are TRBV6-5 and TRBJ1-2; D unclear. Germline V CDR1 and CDR2: MNHEY, SVGAGI. The CDR3 has 12 residues. V shed 7 bases and J shed 1 base, with 7 bases lying between them. This CDR3 is CASIGDNYGYTF. CDR3 DNA: TGTGCCAGCATCGGCGATAACTATGGCTACACCTTC.

The chain couples TRBV18 to TRBJ1-1; no clear D gene. The germline V gene has CDR1 KGHSH and CDR2 LQKENI. V lost 6 bases and J lost 11, with 16 bases in between. This CDR3 contains 12 residues. The CDR3 coding sequence is TGTGCCAGCTCTCACGAACCGAGGGATGCTTTCTTT. Protein product: CASSHEPRDAFF. Together with reference TRBV18 and TRBJ1-1, the CDR3 gives the full variable domain: NAGVMQNPRHLVRRRGQEARLRCSPMKGHSHVYWYRQLPEEGLKFMVYLQKENIIDESGMPKERFSAEFPKEGPSILRIQQVVRGDSAAYFCASSHEPRDAFFGQGTRLTVV.

V is TRBV7-6 and J is TRBJ2-7; TRBD1 or TRBD2 may be the D gene (5 bases each). This CDR3 spans 14 amino acids. In germline, CDR1 is SGHVS, CDR2 FNYEAQ. V lost 5 bases and J lost 0, with 11 bases in between. The CDR3 is CASSKGPNSYEQYF. The CDR3 bases are TGTGCCAGCAGCAAGGGACCCAACTCCTACGAGCAGTACTTC.

The chain recombines TRBV20-1 with TRBJ2-1, with 11 nucleotides matching TRBD2. CDR1 and CDR2 from the germline V gene are DFQATT and SNEGSKA (reference sequence). CDR3 length: 13 residues. After removal of 5 bases from V and 5 bases from J, the junction contained 2 bases not matched to a gene. CDR3 DNA sequence: TGCAGTGCTGCTAGCGGGGGGAACAATGAGCAGTTCTTC. Translation: CSAASGGNNEQFF.

This clonotype was detected only once. The chain is built from TRBV10-3 and TRBJ1-4, with D possibly matching TRBD1 (5 bases). The germline V and J ends were trimmed by 5 bases and 8 bases, with 12 bases remaining between them. Germline lookup yields CDR1 ENHRY and CDR2 SYGVKD. The length of the CDR3 is 13 residues. The CDR3 reads CAISSRVNEKLFF. The CDR3 DNA follows: TGTGCCATCAGTTCCAGGGTAAACGAAAAACTGTTTTTT.

This clonotype was counted a few times. The chain carries TRBV3-1 and TRBJ1-3, with D hard to call. The CDR3 contains 15 residues. Deletions cut 2 bases from V and 4 bases from J, with 12 bases between. CDR1 LGHDT and CDR2 YNNKEL come from the germline V gene (reference sequence). Here the CDR3 DNA reads TGTGCCAGCAGCCAACGAGGCCGTAGGGGAAACACCATATATTTT. Its translation is CASSQRGRRGNTIYF.